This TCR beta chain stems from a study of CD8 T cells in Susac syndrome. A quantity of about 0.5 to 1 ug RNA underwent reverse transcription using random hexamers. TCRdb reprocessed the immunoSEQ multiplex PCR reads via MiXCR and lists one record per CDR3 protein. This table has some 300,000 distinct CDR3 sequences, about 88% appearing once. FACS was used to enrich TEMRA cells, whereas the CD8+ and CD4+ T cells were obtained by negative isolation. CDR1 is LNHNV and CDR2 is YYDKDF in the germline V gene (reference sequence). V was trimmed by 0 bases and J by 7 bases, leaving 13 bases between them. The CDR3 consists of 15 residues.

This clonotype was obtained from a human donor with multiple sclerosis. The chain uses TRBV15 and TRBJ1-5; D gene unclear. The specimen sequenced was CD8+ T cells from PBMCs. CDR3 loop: CATSRDLGMGQPQHF. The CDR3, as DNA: TGTGCCACCAGCAGAGATCTGGGGATGGGCCAGCCCCAGCATTTT.